This record looks at one T cell receptor (beta chain) sequence and its context. The sample is drawn from a study of blood T cell repertoires in COVID-19. Across the whole study: Samples taken during acute and convalescent COVID-19 were collected in the United States, Italy and Spain.

Study processing details: For nucleated cells, counts were estimated from reference gene primer amplification. Only in-frame clones appear in the TCRdb table, and some are missing; sequencing was by immunoSEQ multiplex PCR. V, J and clone size derive from that table, while D and trimming were established from the DNA sequence. The sample carries 200,000 to 250,000 clones, about 83% recorded once. The source of this sequence is a man under 40 who had recovered from COVID-19. Sequenced material: peripheral blood.

CDR3: CAISGETSGANTEAFF. CDR3 coding DNA: TGTGCCATCAGTGGGGAGACGAGCGGGGCCAACACTGAAGCTTTCTTT. V and J are TRBV10-3 and TRBJ1-1, with D perhaps TRBD1 (5 bases). Trimming took 4 bases from V and 2 from J, leaving 17 bases between them. The CDR3 loop spans 16 amino acids. The V gene's germline CDR1 is ENHRY and CDR2 SYGVKD.